These 2 T cell receptor beta chains originate from one sample sequenced in a study of cytomegalovirus exposure and HLA in healthy donors. The PCR employed 60 Vbeta primers together with 13 Jbeta primers. The repertoire was sequenced with immunoSEQ multiplex PCR; TCRdb's copy has only in-frame clones and lacks some. The table includes over 150,000 clones, about 84% detected once. Sequenced input: PBMCs. These receptor sequences come from a man aged 18 to 30 in good health and CMV-seronegative.

This sequence joins TRBV6-1 and TRBJ1-1; TRBD1 is a possible D gene (5 bases). Germline V lookup: CDR1 MNHNS, CDR2 SASEGT. The V gene lost 6 bases and the J gene lost 11 bases, with 13 bases spanning the gap. The CDR3 has 11 amino acids. CDR3 sequence reads: CASSLRDSAFF. The CDR3 DNA reads TGTGCCAGCAGCCTTAGGGACTCGGCTTTCTTT.

The gene calls are TRBV4-2 and TRBJ2-3, with D perhaps TRBD1 (6 bases). Germline-derived CDR1 and CDR2 are LGHNA and YNFKEQ. Trimming took off 4 bases at V and 4 bases at J, with 15 bases between the two ends. The CDR3 covers 15 residues. In DNA form, the CDR3 reads TGTGCCAGCAGCCTAAAGAGGGACATTTCAGATACGCAGTATTTT. Protein sequence: CASSLKRDISDTQYF.